This T cell receptor beta chain was identified in a study of beta chain features in type 1 diabetes. Points from the study as a whole: Shorter TCRB CDR3s, moderately but significantly so, were found in Type 1 diabetes patients in all four CD4+ subsets. Insertion counts at VDJ junctions were lower in type 1 diabetes patients, who also showed more deletions there.

The study reverse transcribed the entire isolated RNA, so it sequenced expressed TCRB transcripts. Clones were sequenced by immunoSEQ multiplex PCR, and TCRdb holds only the in-frame ones, with some missing. The sample includes more than 550,000 clones, over 12% seen only once; the top ten take approximately 0.042%. In the case of this clone: Antigen: not known.

Between the trimmed V and J ends, which lost 0 bases and 6 bases, there was a span of 13 bases. Germline CDR1 reads SGHRS; CDR2 reads YFSETQ. CDR3 length: 15 amino acids. Purities over 98% were achieved in all sorted populations. The sequence derives from a young man with type 1 diabetes. The chain couples TRBV5-1 to TRBJ2-1; D uncertain. Material for sequencing was naive CD4+ T cells from blood. As DNA, the CDR3 is TGCGCCAGCAGCTTGGCTGTTCTGGCAACCAATGAGCAGTTCTTC. Residues: CASSLAVLATNEQFF.